This T cell receptor beta chain appears in the sequencing data of a study of cytomegalovirus exposure and HLA in healthy donors. Study-wide points: There were a few CMV-associated chains whose specificity for CMV antigens was confirmed in vitro.

Concerning this clone: Its target is not known.

In germline, CDR1 is SGHNT, CDR2 YYREEE (reference sequence). The CDR3 length is 16 residues. V dropped 4 bases and J dropped 5 bases, with 20 bases sitting between them. The PCR employed 60 Vbeta primers together with 13 Jbeta primers. Sequenced by immunoSEQ multiplex PCR; TCRdb stores in-frame clones only, minus some. The sample lists under 200,000 clones, roughly four fifths occurring once. This sequence originates from a woman between 45 and 60 years old in good health and CMV-seropositive. Sequenced input: PBMCs. This rearrangement joins TRBV5-4 to TRBJ2-3, with TRBD2 as a possible D gene (6 bases). CDR3 sequence: CASSQPNIWGGDTQYF. The DNA of the CDR3 is TGTGCCAGCAGCCAACCCAATATATGGGGAGGAGATACGCAGTATTTT.